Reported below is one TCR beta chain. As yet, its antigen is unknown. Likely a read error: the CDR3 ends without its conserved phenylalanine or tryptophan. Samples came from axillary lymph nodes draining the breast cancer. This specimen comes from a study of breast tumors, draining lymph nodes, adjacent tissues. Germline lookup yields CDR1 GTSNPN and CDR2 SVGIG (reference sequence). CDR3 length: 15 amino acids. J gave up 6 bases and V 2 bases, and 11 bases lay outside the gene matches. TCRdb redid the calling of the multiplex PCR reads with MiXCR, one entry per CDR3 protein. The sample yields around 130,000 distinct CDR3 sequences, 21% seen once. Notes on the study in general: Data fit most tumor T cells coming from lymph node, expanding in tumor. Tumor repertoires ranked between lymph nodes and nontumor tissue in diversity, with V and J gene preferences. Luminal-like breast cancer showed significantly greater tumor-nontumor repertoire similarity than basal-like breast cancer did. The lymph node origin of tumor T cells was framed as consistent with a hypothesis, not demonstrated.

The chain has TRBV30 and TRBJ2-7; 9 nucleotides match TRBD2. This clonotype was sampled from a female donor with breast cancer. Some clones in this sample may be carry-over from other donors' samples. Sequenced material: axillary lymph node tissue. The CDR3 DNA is TGTGCCTGGAGTCATACCCCGGGACTAGCAGGCGAGCAGTACCTC. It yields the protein CAWSHTPGLAGEQYL.